The 24 T cell receptor beta chains reported below all come from one sample, sequenced in a study of regulatory T cells in long-lasting Graves disease. Library construction for TCR beta used iRepertoire HTBI primers and Arm-PCR of CDR3 regions. TCRdb reprocessed the multiplex PCR reads with MiXCR, giving one entry per CDR3 protein. Of roughly 610,000 distinct CDR3 sequences in the sample, about 16% are singletons; the top ten hold 12%. This sample's time point: newly diagnosed GD, antithyroid drugs for less than 3 months. PBMCs were the source of the RNA used for TCR sequencing. The sample also formed part of further work on T cells in Graves' hyperthyroidism and ophthalmopathy.

This sample comprised peripheral blood mononuclear cells (PBMCs), obtained at new diagnosis, from a patient treated with antithyroid drugs. Receptors were obtained from a man aged 18 to 30 with Graves disease.

This clonotype was recorded a few times. This chain joins TRBV6-5 and TRBJ2-7, with a tentative D call TRBD1 (5 bases). The germline gives CDR1 MNHEY, CDR2 SVGAGI. The length of the CDR3 is 14 residues. V lost 2 bases, J lost 5 bases, and 13 bases lay in between. CDR3 protein: CASSYLAGADEQYF. In DNA, the CDR3 is TGTGCCAGCAGTTACCTCGCTGGGGCTGACGAGCAGTACTTC.

This clonotype appeared many times. The chain is built from TRBV2 and TRBJ1-2; D possibly corresponds to TRBD1 (6 bases). Looked up from germline, CDR1 is SNHLY and CDR2 is FYNNEI. The CDR3 has 13 residues. Trimming took off 3 bases at V and 4 bases at J, with 9 bases between the two ends. The CDR3 coding sequence is TGTGCCAGCAGTGAGGACAGACGCTATGGCTACACCTTC. Encoded protein: CASSEDRRYGYTF.

This clonotype was counted between two and nine times. In DNA, the CDR3 is TGTGCCAGCAGCAGCCGGGACAGGGGGCCCGGGGAGCTGTTTTTT. The encoded protein is CASSSRDRGPGELFF. The rearrangement uses TRBV9 and TRBJ2-2; 12 bases are a match to TRBD1. The J segment lost 6 bases and the V segment lost 4 bases, leaving 4 bases of the junction unmatched. The germline V gene has CDR1 SGDLS and CDR2 YYNGEE. The CDR3 is 15 amino acids.

The V and J genes are TRBV6-1 and TRBJ2-2; D gene unclear. CDR1 is MNHNS and CDR2 is SASEGT in the germline V gene. This CDR3 is built from 13 residues. V gave up 4 bases and J gave up 6 bases, with 9 bases separating them. The chain's CDR3 is CASSGEGPGELFF. DNA of the CDR3: TGTGCCAGCAGTGGAGAAGGCCCCGGGGAGCTGTTTTTT.

This chain joins TRBV5-1 and TRBJ2-5; D possibly corresponds to TRBD2 (5 bases). Trimming shortened V by 0 bases and J by 2 bases, and 14 bases separated the two germline ends. There are 16 residues in the CDR3. CDR1 SGHRS and CDR2 YFSETQ come from the germline V gene. CDR3 protein: CASSLAASAAQETQYF. The CDR3 nucleotides read TGCGCCAGCAGCTTGGCGGCTTCAGCGGCACAAGAGACCCAGTACTTC.

This clonotype has more than one count but fewer than ten. The V gene is TRBV12-3 or TRBV12-4, the J gene TRBJ2-1; possibly TRBD2 for D (5 bases). V was trimmed by 1 base and J by 8 bases, leaving 15 bases between them. This CDR3 region has 15 residues. CDR3 residues: CASSLEGAAGDEQFF. Here the CDR3 DNA reads TGTGCCAGCAGTTTAGAGGGAGCCGCTGGGGATGAGCAGTTCTTC.

This clonotype was seen a few times. The chain links TRBV28 to TRBJ2-7; tentative D call: TRBD2 (5 bases). V was cut by 2 bases and J by 3 bases, with 11 bases left in between. Germline loops: CDR1 MDHEN, CDR2 SYDVKM. This CDR3 contains 14 residues. This CDR3 reads CASSLAGPGYEQYF. CDR3 bases: TGTGCCAGCAGTTTAGCGGGTCCGGGCTACGAGCAGTACTTC.

The chain combines TRBV6-5 with TRBJ1-2, with D perhaps matching TRBD1 (5 bases). CDR1 is MNHEY and CDR2 is SVGAGI in the germline V gene. The CDR3 length is 14 residues. V lost 2 bases, J lost 2 bases, and 9 bases lay in between. The CDR3 region is CASSYGTSNYGYTF. CDR3 DNA sequence: TGTGCCAGCAGTTACGGGACTTCGAACTATGGCTACACCTTC.

This clonotype was picked up a small number of times. The chain recombines TRBV4-1 with TRBJ1-1; 7 bases are shared with TRBD1. The CDR3 spans 14 residues. Germline V gene lookup returns CDR1 MGHRA and CDR2 YSYEKL. V shed 3 bases, J shed 11 bases, and the junction held 12 bases outside the gene matches. The CDR3 sequence: CASSQVTGAYRAFF. In nucleotides, the CDR3 is TGCGCCAGCAGCCAGGTTACAGGGGCCTACAGGGCTTTCTTT.

This clonotype was seen at least ten times. The chain is built from TRBV7-8 and TRBJ2-7; TRBD2 aligns across 7 bases. The J segment lost 4 bases and the V segment lost 1 base, leaving 7 bases of the junction unmatched. There are 15 residues in the CDR3. CDR1 and CDR2 (germline): SGHVS, FQNEAQ. The CDR3 DNA follows: TGTGCCAGCAGCTTAGTTGGGGAGGGGCGGTACGAGCAGTACTTC. Residues: CASSLVGEGRYEQYF.

This clonotype was seen a few times. The chain joins TRBV19 to TRBJ2-5, with 11 bases aligning to TRBD1. V lost 8 bases to trimming and J lost 3 bases; unmatched junction nucleotides: 5. Germline V gene data show CDR1 as LNHDA and CDR2 as SQIVND (reference sequence). This CDR3 spans 14 amino acids. The CDR3, as DNA: TGTGCCAGTGGACAGGGGGCGACTGAAGAGACCCAGTACTTC. Protein sequence: CASGQGATEETQYF.

This clonotype has only a few counts. V is TRBV10-3 and J is TRBJ2-2; the D is unclear. The germline V and J ends were trimmed by 3 bases and 1 base, with 12 bases remaining between them. Germline V gives CDR1 ENHRY, CDR2 SYGVKD. The CDR3 covers 16 residues. CDR3 bases: TGTGCCATCAGTGATACGGTTCGGCTGAACACCGGGGAGCTGTTTTTT. Translating it yields CAISDTVRLNTGELFF.

This clonotype was recorded a few times. This chain joins TRBV12-3 or TRBV12-4 and TRBJ1-5, with D unresolved. Trimming took 5 bases from V and 3 from J, leaving 14 bases between them. The length of the CDR3 is 15 residues. The CDR3 region has the DNA TGTGCCAGCAGTGAACACCGGGCCACCAATCAGCCCCAGCATTTT. Translated: CASSEHRATNQPQHF.

There are many counts of this clonotype. The chain links TRBV27 to TRBJ2-7; TRBD1 might be the D (6 bases). The V gene's germline CDR1 is MNHEY and CDR2 SMNVEV (reference sequence). The germline V and J ends were trimmed by 5 bases and 3 bases, with 17 bases remaining between them. The CDR3 covers 15 residues. CDR3 in amino acids: CASSILPGHNYEQYF. The DNA of the CDR3 is TGTGCCAGCAGTATACTGCCGGGACATAACTACGAGCAGTACTTC.

This clonotype was seen repeatedly, ten times or more. The CDR3 reads CASRAWGGSSYNEQFF. CDR3 DNA: TGTGCCAGCAGGGCTTGGGGCGGGAGCTCCTACAATGAGCAGTTCTTC. The chain uses TRBV28 and TRBJ2-1, with 7 bases that match TRBD2. J was trimmed by 0 bases and V by 6 bases; bases with no gene match: 8. Germline V gene data show CDR1 as MDHEN and CDR2 as SYDVKM. This CDR3 has 16 residues. Looking up the rest from reference TRBV28 and TRBJ2-1 gives the full variable domain: DVKVTQSSRYLVKRTGEKVFLECVQDMDHENMFWYRQDPGLGLRLIYFSYDVKMKEKGDIPEGYSVSREKKERFSLILESASTNQTSMYLCASRAWGGSSYNEQFFGPGTRLTVL.

DNA of the CDR3: TGCAGTGCTAGGGACAGGGGGTCGGGTGAGCAGTTCTTC. Protein sequence: CSARDRGSGEQFF. This rearrangement joins TRBV20-1 to TRBJ2-1, with 10 bases fitting TRBD1. The ends lost 3 bases at V and 9 bases at J; junction bases unmatched: 5. This CDR3 has 13 amino acids. The V gene's germline CDR1 is DFQATT and CDR2 SNEGSKA (reference sequence).

This clonotype showed up just a few times. The chain combines TRBV2 with TRBJ1-1, with D tentatively TRBD1 (5 bases). Trimming removed 11 bases from V and 2 bases from J, with 15 bases in between. Germline V gene data show CDR1 as SNHLY and CDR2 as FYNNEI. CDR3 length: 13 amino acids. Written as DNA, the CDR3 is TGTGCCGGACGACAGCTTCCTAACACTGAAGCTTTCTTT. Protein product: CAGRQLPNTEAFF.

In this sample, this clonotype turned up many times. The chain uses TRBV7-3 and TRBJ2-3; TRBD2 matches at 7 bases. The CDR3 is 16 amino acids. Germline CDR1 and CDR2: SGHTA and FQGTGA. Trimming at V came to 2 bases and at J to 2 bases, leaving 7 bases not matched to a gene. The CDR3 protein is CASSLHSGSTTDTQYF. As DNA, the CDR3 is TGTGCCAGCAGCTTACATAGCGGGTCCACCACAGATACGCAGTATTTT.

The chain carries TRBV11-3 and TRBJ2-2; D not certain. The V end was cut by 5 bases, the J end by 4 bases, with 8 bases between. CDR1 and CDR2 (germline): SGHNT, YENEEA. This CDR3 contains 13 residues. CDR3 in DNA: TGTGCCAGCAGCCCAGAGTCCACCGGGGAGCTGTTTTTT. This sequence encodes CASSPESTGELFF. The whole variable domain, remainder taken from reference TRBV11-3 and TRBJ2-2, is EAGVVQSPRYKIIEKKQPVAFWCNPISGHNTLYWYLQNLGQGPELLIRYENEEAVDDSQLPKDRFSAERLKGVDSTLKIQPAELGDSAVYLCASSPESTGELFFGEGSRLTVL.

This clonotype was observed a few times. The chain has TRBV5-6 and TRBJ2-1; the D gene is possibly TRBD2 (5 bases). Trimming shortened V by 4 bases and J by 7 bases, and 6 bases separated the two germline ends. From germline, CDR1 is SGHDT and CDR2 YYEEEE. The CDR3 is 11 amino acids. The CDR3 bases are TGTGCCAGCAGCCGGACTAATGAGCAGTTCTTC. Translated: CASSRTNEQFF.

The sample holds many counts of this clonotype. The chain carries TRBV12-5 and TRBJ2-7; D is ambiguous. The germline gives CDR1 LGHNT, CDR2 FRNRAP. The CDR3 is made up of 12 amino acids. V was pared by 6 bases and J by 6 bases, with 12 bases between. The CDR3 spells CASGRELGEQYF. In DNA, the CDR3 is TGTGCTAGTGGACGAGAACTTGGCGAGCAGTACTTC.

This clonotype was observed many times. This chain links TRBV27 with TRBJ2-3, with a tentative D call TRBD2 (6 bases). The V end was cut by 8 bases, the J end by 2 bases, with 26 bases between. CDR1 is MNHEY, CDR2 SMNVEV, per germline (reference sequence). The CDR3 runs to 18 residues. The CDR3 loop reads CASGPRLRSGANTDTQYF. In DNA form, the CDR3 reads TGTGCCAGCGGACCTCGACTTCGGTCGGGAGCTAACACAGATACGCAGTATTTT.

This clonotype was counted many times. V and J are TRBV29-1 and TRBJ2-1; 12 nucleotides match TRBD2. The germline V gene encodes CDR1 SQVTM and CDR2 ANQGSEA. With V trimmed by 4 bases and J by 6 bases, 7 bases remained unmatched. This CDR3 has 15 amino acids. The CDR3 DNA sequence: TGCAGCGTTGCTTTCGGGACTAGCGGGTTCAATGAGCAGTTCTTC. This encodes CSVAFGTSGFNEQFF.

This clonotype showed up many times. The DNA for the CDR3 is TGTGCCAGCACGGGGGGCTCCCACTATGGCTACACCTTC. Its protein is CASTGGSHYGYTF. V usage is TRBV28 and J usage is TRBJ1-2, with D tentatively TRBD1 (6 bases). Trimming left V 7 bases short and J 3 bases short, with 12 bases between. Germline V gives CDR1 MDHEN, CDR2 SYDVKM. CDR3 length: 13 amino acids.